The T cell receptor (beta chain) described here comes from a study of blood T cell repertoires in COVID-19. Looking at the study overall: Specimens from acute and convalescent COVID-19 originated in the United States, Italy and Spain. Sources were T cells, B-cell-depleted T cells, or PBMCs; the material itself was cDNA or gDNA.

Original data processing: Using reference gene primer amplification, nucleated cell counts were estimated. Generated by immunoSEQ multiplex PCR, the TCRdb table keeps only in-frame clones and is missing some. Clonal size and the V and J genes are those of that table, whereas D and trimming came from the DNA. The repertoire has about 280,000 clones, 83% of them found once; the top ten carry 8.5% to 9.5%. CDR1 SGDLS and CDR2 YYNGEE come from the germline V gene. Trimming left V 0 bases short and J 0 bases short, with 7 bases between. The CDR3 contains 14 residues. The source of this sequence is a woman aged 50 to 60 who had recovered from COVID-19. The chain employs TRBV9 and TRBJ2-7; D gene uncertain. The sequenced sample consisted of peripheral blood. CDR3 in amino acids: CASSVEVSSYEQYF. CDR3 DNA: TGTGCCAGCAGCGTAGAAGTCAGCTCCTACGAGCAGTACTTC.